The 5 T cell receptor beta chains reported below all come from one sample, sequenced in a study of blood T cell repertoires in COVID-19 (dated by TCRdb to about 2020). Receptor libraries were prepared by the immunoSEQ multiplex PCR assay. The table was pulled from immuneACCESS by TCRdb, which kept in-frame rearrangements only. Such tables lose some clones; where checked, under half of the loss comes from unresolved V genes, and the rest has no known cause. Across this sample there are about half a million clones, with 70% to 90% seen only once. The top ten hold about 3.2% of the sample. The sequenced sample was peripheral blood. The receptors were gathered from a human donor in a cohort sampled during active COVID-19.

The chain is built from TRBV7-3 and TRBJ2-5, with a tentative D call TRBD2 (5 bases). The CDR3 totals 14 residues. The germline V gene encodes CDR1 SGHTA and CDR2 FQGTGA. Trimming stripped 4 bases from V and 4 bases from J, with 13 bases between. CDR3 sequence reads: CASSSSPRGETQYF. DNA for the CDR3: TGTGCCAGCAGCTCCAGTCCACGGGGAGAGACCCAGTACTTC.

The chain recombines TRBV7-3 with TRBJ2-1; maybe TRBD2 (6 bases). Germline CDR1 reads SGHTA; CDR2 reads FQGTGA. Trimming took off 2 bases at V and 0 bases at J, with 11 bases between the two ends. The length of the CDR3 is 16 residues. The CDR3 reads CASSLSGTLSYNEQFF. The DNA of the CDR3 is TGTGCCAGCAGCTTATCTGGGACTCTCTCCTACAATGAGCAGTTCTTC.

The chain uses TRBV19 and TRBJ1-1; the D is unclear. Per the germline V gene, CDR1 is LNHDA and CDR2 is SQIVND (reference sequence). This CDR3 is built from 21 residues. The V gene lost 3 bases and the J gene lost 1 base, with 30 bases spanning the gap. The CDR3 DNA sequence: TGTGCCAGTAGTATTGTTCGGCGGGCGGGATCCGCTCGTTTTTGGAACACTGAAGCTTTCTTT. Protein sequence: CASSIVRRAGSARFWNTEAFF.

This clone was seen only once. The chain employs TRBV2 and TRBJ2-1, with 13 bases aligning to TRBD2. V was pared by 8 bases and J by 4 bases, with 11 bases of the junction left unmatched. CDR1 SNHLY and CDR2 FYNNEI come from the germline V gene. The CDR3 spans 17 residues. The CDR3 bases are TGTGCCAGCGACGCCGGGACTAGCGGGAAGACATACAATGAGCAGTTCTTC. Translation gives CASDAGTSGKTYNEQFF.

In regard to this clone: One end of the junction varies from germline; a read error may be responsible. The rearrangement joins TRBV7-7 to TRBJ2-3, with D maybe TRBD1 (7 bases). This CDR3 has 16 residues. The germline V gene encodes CDR1 SSHAT and CDR2 FNYEAQ (reference sequence). The CDR3 region has the DNA TGTGCTAGCAGCTTAACCGCGGGACAGCCTACAGATACGCAGTATTTT. Residues: CASSLTAGQPTDTQYF.